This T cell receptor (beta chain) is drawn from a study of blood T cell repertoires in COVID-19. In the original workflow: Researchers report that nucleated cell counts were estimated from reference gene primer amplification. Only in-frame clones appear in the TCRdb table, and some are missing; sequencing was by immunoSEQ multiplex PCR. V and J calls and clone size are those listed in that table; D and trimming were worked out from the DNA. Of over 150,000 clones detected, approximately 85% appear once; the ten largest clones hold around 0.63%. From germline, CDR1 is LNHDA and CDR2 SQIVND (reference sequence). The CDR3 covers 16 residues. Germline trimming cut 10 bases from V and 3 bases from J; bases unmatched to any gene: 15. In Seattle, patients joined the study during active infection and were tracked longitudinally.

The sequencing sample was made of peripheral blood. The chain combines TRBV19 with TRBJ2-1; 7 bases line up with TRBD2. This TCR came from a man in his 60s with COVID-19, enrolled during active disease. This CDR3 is CATSEPPLAIYNEQFF. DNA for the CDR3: TGTGCCACCTCCGAACCCCCACTAGCGATCTACAATGAGCAGTTCTTC. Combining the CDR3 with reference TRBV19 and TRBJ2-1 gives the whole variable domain DGGITQSPKYLFRKEGQNVTLSCEQNLNHDAMYWYRQDPGQGLRLIYYSQIVNDFQKGDIAEGYSVSREKKESFPLTVTSAQKNPTAFYLCATSEPPLAIYNEQFFGPGTRLTVL.